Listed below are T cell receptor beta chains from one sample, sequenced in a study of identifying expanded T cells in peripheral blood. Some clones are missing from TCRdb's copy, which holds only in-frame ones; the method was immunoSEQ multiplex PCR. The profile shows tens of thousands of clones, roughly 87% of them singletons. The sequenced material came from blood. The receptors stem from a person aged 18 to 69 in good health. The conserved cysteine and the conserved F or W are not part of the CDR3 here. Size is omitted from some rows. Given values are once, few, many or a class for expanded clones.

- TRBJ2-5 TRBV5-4 ASSFYGAGETQY
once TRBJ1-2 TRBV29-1 SGQGWGYGYT
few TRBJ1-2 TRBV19 ASNERFGGYT
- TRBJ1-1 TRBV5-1 ASSLGPGQLNTEAF
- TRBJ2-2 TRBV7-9 ASSSGGSHTGELF
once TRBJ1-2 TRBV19 ASSIFTGANYGYT
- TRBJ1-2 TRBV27 ASSSAARYYGYT
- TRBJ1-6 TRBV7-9 ASSSPGQGLSPLH
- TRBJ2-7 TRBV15 ATSRGGVGLAVSYEQY
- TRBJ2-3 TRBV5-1 ASRSGRRGPTDTQY
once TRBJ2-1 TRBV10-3 AISGPRVNEQF
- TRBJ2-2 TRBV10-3 AISAGTSGTGELF
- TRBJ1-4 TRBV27 ASRHNEKLF
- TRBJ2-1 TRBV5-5 ASRRRGATVEQF
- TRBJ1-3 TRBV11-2 ASSRRTESSGNTIY
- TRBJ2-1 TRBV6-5 ASSYFQARGGEQF
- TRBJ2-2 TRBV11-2 ASSYPTGGSSTGELF
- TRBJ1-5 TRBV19 ASSREGAMVAWPQH
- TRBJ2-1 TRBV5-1 ASSGASGIFNNEQF
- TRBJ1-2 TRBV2 ASSSHQSDLEKSNYGYT
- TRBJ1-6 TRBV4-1 ASSLAGGTALH
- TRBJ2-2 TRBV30 ACRPGQNTGELF
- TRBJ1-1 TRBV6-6 ASSNKIYTEAF
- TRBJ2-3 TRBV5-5 ASSPPGSTDTQY
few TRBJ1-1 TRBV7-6 ASSLDGRRRAGTEAF
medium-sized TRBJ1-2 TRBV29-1 SVEDAGGYGYT
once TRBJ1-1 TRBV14 ASSQIQGPGVTF
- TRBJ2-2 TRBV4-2 ASSQEGGGRNTGELF
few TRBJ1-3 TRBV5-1 ASSLAYGGSSGNTIY
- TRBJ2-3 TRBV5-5 ASSLWTGVTDTQY
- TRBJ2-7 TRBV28 ASSFGGQGAYEQY
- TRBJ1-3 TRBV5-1 ASSAGGNTIY
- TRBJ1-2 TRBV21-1 ASSKPAGMGYGYT
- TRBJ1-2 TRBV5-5 ASKGGAPDGYT
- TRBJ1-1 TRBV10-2 ASSEARETEAF
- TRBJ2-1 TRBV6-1 ASTPRDRGLSEQF